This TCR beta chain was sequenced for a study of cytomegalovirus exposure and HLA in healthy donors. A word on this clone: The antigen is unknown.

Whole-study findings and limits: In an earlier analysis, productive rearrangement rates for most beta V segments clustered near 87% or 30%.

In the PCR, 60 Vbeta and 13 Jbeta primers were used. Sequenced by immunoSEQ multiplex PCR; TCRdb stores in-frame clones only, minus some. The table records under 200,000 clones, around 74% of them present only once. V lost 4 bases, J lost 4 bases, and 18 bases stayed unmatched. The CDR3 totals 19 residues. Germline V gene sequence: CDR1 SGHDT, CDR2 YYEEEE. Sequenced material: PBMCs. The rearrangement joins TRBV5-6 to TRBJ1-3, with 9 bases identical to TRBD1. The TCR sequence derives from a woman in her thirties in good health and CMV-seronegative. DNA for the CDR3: TGTGCCAGCAGCCGCCTAGGGGACAGGGTTGAATTACAGGGAAACACCATATATTTT. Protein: CASSRLGDRVELQGNTIYF.